What follows describes a single TCR beta chain. Time point defined: pretreatment peripheral blood. This entry belongs to a study of PD-L1 blockade in urothelial cancer. TCRdb's copy holds only in-frame clones and misses some; the assay was immunoSEQ multiplex PCR. The sample lists tens of thousands of clones, about four fifths occurring once. The sequencing used PBMCs, collected around atezolizumab (anti-PD-L1) treatment. The clonotype originates from a man in his 70s with urothelial cancer.

The CDR3, as DNA: TGTGCCAGCAGCGTAGGGAGTAGCGGGAGCGCAGATACGCAGTATTTT. Translation: CASSVGSSGSADTQYF. This rearrangement joins TRBV9 to TRBJ2-3; TRBD2 aligns across 9 bases. CDR1 SGDLS and CDR2 YYNGEE come from the germline V gene. After removal of 0 bases from V and 4 bases from J, the junction contained 6 bases not matched to a gene. The CDR3 length is 16 residues.